This TCR beta chain was obtained from a study of blood T cell repertoires in COVID-19. Germline V gene lookup returns CDR1 KGHSH and CDR2 LQKENI. The V end was cut by 1 base, the J end by 2 bases, with 7 bases between. CDR3 length: 14 amino acids. Assay used: immunoSEQ multiplex PCR; TCRdb lists only in-frame clones, some missing. Of some 150,000 clones listed, more than 65% are singletons. This chain connects TRBV18 to TRBJ2-3; D possibly corresponds to TRBD2 (6 bases). Sequencing was carried out using PBMCs or T cells enriched from blood (not recorded which). The source of this sequence is a man aged 50 or older who had recovered from COVID-19. For the CDR3, the DNA is TGTGCCAGCTCACCACGGCGGGACACAGATACGCAGTATTTT. It codes for CASSPRRDTDTQYF.